This passage covers 27 T cell receptor beta chains from one sample sequenced in a study of CXCR3-negative and CXCR3-positive naive CD8 T cells. Carrying UMI labels, the TRB cDNA libraries were prepared through 5' RACE. Using the 5' RACE reads, TCRdb records one entry per CDR3 protein without DNA. This table lists 6,500 to 7,500 distinct CDR3 sequences. Sequences were obtained from naive CXCR3- CD8+ T cells from blood. Subset specified: CD45RO-CCR7+CD27+CD95- naive CD8+ T cells lacking CXCR3 (TNR3-). The receptor set was obtained from a human donor in good health. Some clones in this sample may be carry-over from other donors' samples.

The genes are TRBV1 and TRBJ2-7; TCRdb selects TRBD2, and the lack of DNA leaves this call unchecked. TRBV1 is a pseudogene segment. The CDR3 extends over 15 amino acids. CDR3 amino acids: CTSSPRSGSSYEQYF.

This clonotype is classed as medium-sized (0.01 to 0.1%) by frequency. V and J are TRBV10-3 and TRBJ2-3; TCRdb designates TRBD2, a call that cannot be tested without DNA. Germline V gene lookup returns CDR1 ENHRY and CDR2 SYGVKD. This CDR3 contains 17 residues. The CDR3 is CAISELLAGGPEDTQYF.

The rearrangement uses TRBV2 and TRBJ2-1. The germline V gene encodes CDR1 SNHLY and CDR2 FYNNEI. This CDR3 is 16 amino acids long. CDR3 sequence reads: CASRVRDGVTYNEQFF.

This CDR3 is CASSFGPRTDRGYTF. The chain combines TRBV12-3 or TRBV12-4 with TRBJ1-2; with no DNA, the TCRdb D assignment of TRBD1 cannot be verified. The CDR3 spans 15 residues.

The chain recombines TRBV6-5 with TRBJ1-5; TCRdb selects TRBD1, and the lack of DNA leaves this call unchecked. Germline CDR1 MNHEY, CDR2 SVGAGI. The CDR3 is made up of 14 amino acids. The CDR3 region is CASSYTTGVQPQHF.

This clonotype shows up as medium-sized by frequency. The chain combines TRBV3-1 with TRBJ2-7; TCRdb outputs TRBD1, but without DNA this stays unchecked. There are 16 residues in the CDR3. CDR1 LGHDT and CDR2 YNNKEL come from the germline V gene (reference sequence). This CDR3 is CASSQSSIEGDYEQYF.

This clonotype is deemed medium-sized (0.01 to 0.1%) by its frequency. The V call is TRBV13, the J call TRBJ2-5. The CDR3 has 14 residues. CDR1 PRHDT and CDR2 FYEKMQ come from the germline V gene (reference sequence). The CDR3 loop is CASSSRRYQETQYF.

According to its frequency, this clonotype is medium-sized. This chain links TRBV15 with TRBJ1-2. The CDR3 extends over 14 amino acids. Germline CDR1 reads LNHNV; CDR2 reads YYDKDF (reference sequence). The CDR3 spells CATSRDGEVGGYTF.

CDR3 in amino acids: CSVEYSVGLAGVTDTQYF. V gene TRBV29-1 combines with J gene TRBJ2-3; lacking DNA, the TRBD2 call made by TCRdb goes unchecked. From germline, CDR1 is SQVTM and CDR2 ANQGSEA. This CDR3 spans 18 amino acids.

This clonotype is identified as medium-sized (0.01 to 0.1%) from frequency. The rearrangement uses TRBV29-1 and TRBJ2-1; TCRdb calls TRBD1, which cannot be checked without DNA. The CDR3 has 17 amino acids. Germline assignment: CDR1 SQVTM and CDR2 ANQGSEA. CDR3 region: CSVEAVVGTGDYNEQFF.

The rearrangement joins TRBV12-3 or TRBV12-4 to TRBJ2-3. This CDR3 has 14 amino acids. This chain's CDR3 is CASVTGLSTDTQYF.

The V call is TRBV20-1, the J call TRBJ2-3; lacking DNA, the TRBD2 call made by TCRdb goes unchecked. CDR1 is DFQATT, CDR2 SNEGSKA, per germline (reference sequence). The CDR3 sequence is 18 residues long. The CDR3 sequence: CSAAGLAGSPTRTDTQYF.

Its frequency marks this clonotype as large. The J gene is TRBJ2-5, the V gene TRBV27; as DNA is missing, the TRBD2 call by TCRdb cannot be tested. Germline V gene sequence: CDR1 MNHEY, CDR2 SMNVEV (reference sequence). CDR3 size: 16 residues. The chain's CDR3 is CASRRLAGSLEETQYF.

This clonotype shows up as medium-sized by frequency. The J gene is TRBJ2-3, the V gene TRBV7-7; TCRdb proposes TRBD2, but this gene call is untestable without DNA. This CDR3 is 16 amino acids long. CDR1 and CDR2 (germline): SSHAT, FNYEAQ (reference sequence). The CDR3 loop is CASSPVTSGIGDTQYF.

Measured by frequency, this clonotype is medium-sized. V and J are TRBV5-5 and TRBJ2-7. Germline assignment: CDR1 SGHKS and CDR2 YYEKEE (reference sequence). This CDR3 has 15 amino acids. The CDR3 sequence: CASSLAGISDYEQYF.

This sequence joins TRBV21-1 and TRBJ2-5; TCRdb's D call, TRBD2, is unchecked because there is no DNA. TRBV21-1 is a pseudogene locus. The CDR3 contains 19 residues. The chain's CDR3 is CASSHPPPGGPLAQETQYF.

This clonotype is identified as medium-sized (0.01 to 0.1%) from frequency. The chain joins TRBV21-1 to TRBJ2-5; TCRdb's D gene call, TRBD1, goes unchecked for lack of DNA. TRBV21-1 is flagged as a pseudogene. CDR3 size: 14 residues. CDR3 amino acids: CASSRGQGIETQYF.

Frequency places this clonotype as medium-sized (0.01 to 0.1%). The rearrangement joins TRBV27 to TRBJ2-7; with no DNA, the TCRdb D assignment of TRBD2 cannot be verified. The CDR3 consists of 15 residues. CDR1 and CDR2 (germline): MNHEY, SMNVEV (reference sequence). CDR3: CASSTAGPSSYEQYF.

The chain joins TRBV7-3 to TRBJ2-1; with no DNA, the TCRdb D assignment of TRBD1 cannot be verified. CDR1 and CDR2 (germline): SGHTA, FQGTGA. The CDR3 has 13 amino acids. The chain's CDR3 is CASSYPGSNEQFF.

By frequency, this clonotype is medium-sized. The rearrangement joins TRBV6-6 to TRBJ2-7; no DNA is available, so the TRBD2 call from TCRdb remains unchecked. CDR3 length equals 16 residues. Germline lookup yields CDR1 MNHNY and CDR2 SVGAGI (reference sequence). The CDR3 here is CASRGLAGSLNYEQYF.

The chain is built from TRBV3-1 and TRBJ2-1. The CDR3 totals 15 residues. The germline V gene has CDR1 LGHDT and CDR2 YNNKEL (reference sequence). CDR3 protein: CASSQDSLIYNEQFF.

The chain's CDR3 is CSATGTGELFF. The chain recombines TRBV29-1 with TRBJ2-2; TCRdb outputs TRBD1, but without DNA this stays unchecked. Germline CDR1 and CDR2: SQVTM and ANQGSEA. This CDR3 is 11 amino acids long.

Frequency places this clonotype as medium-sized. CDR3: CASSRTGAGNEQYF. The rearrangement links TRBV27 to TRBJ2-7; absent DNA, TCRdb's TRBD1 call cannot be checked. CDR1 and CDR2 (germline): MNHEY, SMNVEV (reference sequence). This CDR3 has 14 residues.

According to its frequency, this clonotype is medium-sized. The V call is TRBV29-1, the J call TRBJ1-1; the D call from TCRdb, TRBD1, cannot be confirmed without DNA. The CDR3 sequence is 14 residues long. CDR1 is SQVTM, CDR2 ANQGSEA, per germline. CDR3 residues: CSVDSLGTNTEAFF. Based on the CDR3 plus reference TRBV29-1 and TRBJ1-1, the full variable domain is SAVISQKPSRDICQRGTSLTIQCQVDSQVTMMFWYRQQPGQSLTLIATANQGSEATYESGFVIDKFPISRPNLTFSTLTVSNMSPEDSSIYLCSVDSLGTNTEAFFGQGTRLTVV.

V and J are TRBV11-2 and TRBJ1-6. Germline V gene data show CDR1 as SGHAT and CDR2 as FQNNGV. This CDR3 comprises 17 residues. The chain's CDR3 is CASSSGIDSSYNSPLHF.

The gene calls are TRBV6-2 or TRBV6-3 and TRBJ2-7; TCRdb lists TRBD2, though no DNA is available to test this call. The CDR3 is made up of 15 amino acids. The germline V gene encodes CDR1 MNHEY and CDR2 SVGEGT. CDR3 sequence reads: CASRPAGSPVGEQYF.

The chain recombines TRBV28 with TRBJ2-7; the D gene TCRdb calls, TRBD1, cannot be checked with no DNA. Germline values: CDR1 MDHEN, CDR2 SYDVKM. CDR3 length: 14 amino acids. This CDR3 is CASSVTGTTYEQYF.